This T cell receptor (gamma chain) was recovered during a study of Vδ1+ human thymocytes. Alphabeta T cells were depleted, then CD3+ Vdelta1+ Vdelta2- thymocytes were FACS-sorted. Purity of the sorted Vdelta1+ thymocytes ranged from 98% to 99.6%. Study-level points and caveats: Thymic TRG and TRD repertoires appeared highly polyclonal, with Gaussian CDR3 length distributions.

Only a few counts were recorded for this clone. The antigen is unknown. Extracted RNA was reverse transcribed into cDNA. CDR3 amplicons came from multiplex PCR with pooled V-gene forward and constant-region reverse primers. TCRdb processed the multiplex PCR reads again with the CATT caller. Of under 25,000 gamma-chain clones in the sample, about 13% were seen once. V shed 3 bases, J shed 6 bases, and the junction held 8 bases outside the gene matches. From germline, CDR1 is VINAFY and CDR2 YDVSNSKD. This CDR3 spans 13 amino acids. This chain uses TRGV5 with TRGJ1 or TRGJ2. Sequenced input: Vdelta1+ gamma-delta thymocytes from the thymus. The subset denotes: FACS-sorted CD3+ TCRalphabeta- TCRVdelta1+ TCRVdelta2- thymocytes. The origin of this receptor is a child less than two years old who had congenital heart surgery. The CDR3 here is CATWDGTGYKKLF. For the CDR3, the DNA is TGTGCCACCTGGGACGGAACGGGTTATAAGAAACTCTTT.